Shown below are 30 T cell receptor beta chains from a single sample sequenced in a study of blood T cell repertoires in COVID-19. The data were produced by immunoSEQ multiplex PCR, yet TCRdb's version contains in-frame clones alone and is incomplete. The repertoire holds 280,000 or so clones, with around 91% as singletons. Sequenced input: PBMCs or T cells enriched from blood (not recorded which). These receptors were collected from a woman aged 18-29 years with acute COVID-19.

The J gene is TRBJ2-7, the V gene TRBV11-2; D possibly corresponds to TRBD2 (5 bases). The V gene lost 1 base and the J gene lost 3 bases, with 7 bases spanning the gap. Germline V CDR1 and CDR2: SGHAT, FQNNGV. There are 13 residues in the CDR3. The CDR3 sequence is CASSLVEGYEQYF. CDR3 sequence (DNA): TGTGCCAGCAGCTTAGTAGAGGGCTACGAGCAGTACTTC.

The chain combines TRBV9 with TRBJ1-2, with unresolved D. V lost 0 bases and J 1 base, leaving 4 bases between the germline ends. CDR3 length equals 13 residues. Germline assignment: CDR1 SGDLS and CDR2 YYNGEE. The CDR3 nucleotides read TGTGCCAGCAGCGTAGCAGTTAACTATGGCTACACCTTC. Its translation: CASSVAVNYGYTF.

The rearrangement joins TRBV5-1 to TRBJ1-1; D is undetermined. CDR1 and CDR2 (germline): SGHRS, YFSETQ. The CDR3 length is 16 residues. V was trimmed by 4 bases and J by 0 bases, leaving 16 bases between them. The chain's CDR3 is CASSNAINLMNTEAFF. DNA of the CDR3: TGCGCCAGCAGCAATGCTATCAACTTAATGAACACTGAAGCTTTCTTT.

The chain combines TRBV24-1 with TRBJ2-6; D gene unclear. Trimming stripped 5 bases from V and 0 bases from J, with 4 bases between. The length of the CDR3 is 14 residues. Per the germline V gene, CDR1 is KGHDR and CDR2 is SFDVKD. The CDR3 bases are TGTGCCACCAGTGGCGCCTCTGGGGCCAACGTCCTGACTTTC. Encoded protein: CATSGASGANVLTF.

The V gene is TRBV11-2, the J gene TRBJ1-6; 7 positions agree with TRBD1. The trim removed 4 bases at V and 7 bases at J, leaving 7 bases unmatched. The CDR3 has 15 amino acids. Germline V gene lookup returns CDR1 SGHAT and CDR2 FQNNGV. CDR3 nucleotide sequence: TGTGCCAGCAGCTACGATCCGGGACAGAATTCACCCCTCCACTTT. This encodes CASSYDPGQNSPLHF.

The chain couples TRBV5-6 to TRBJ2-7, with TRBD1 as a possible D gene (5 bases). The V and J ends lost 1 base and 6 bases respectively, with 17 bases between them. The V gene's germline CDR1 is SGHDT and CDR2 YYEEEE. The CDR3 covers 15 residues. For the CDR3, the DNA is TGTGCCAGCAGCTTGCACTTGAGGCAGGGCGGCGAGCAGTACTTC. Translation gives CASSLHLRQGGEQYF. Drawing the rest from reference TRBV5-6 and TRBJ2-7, the complete variable domain is DAGVTQSPTHLIKTRGQQVTLRCSPKSGHDTVSWYQQALGQGPQFIFQYYEEEERQRGNFPDRFSGHQFPNYSSELNVNALLLGDSALYLCASSLHLRQGGEQYFGPGTRLTVT.

V usage is TRBV6-1 and J usage is TRBJ2-7; 10 nucleotides line up with TRBD2. The V gene end was trimmed by 1 base and the J gene end by 0 bases; junction bases not matched to a gene: 3. Germline CDR1 MNHNS, CDR2 SASEGT. This CDR3 contains 16 residues. The CDR3 loop reads CASSEVGLAVSYEQYF. The CDR3 DNA sequence: TGTGCCAGCAGTGAAGTTGGACTAGCGGTCTCCTACGAGCAGTACTTC.

V and J are TRBV18 and TRBJ1-4; TRBD1 matches at 9 bases. This CDR3 is built from 15 residues. Germline assignment: CDR1 KGHSH and CDR2 LQKENI. Trimming cost V 0 bases and J 8 bases; bases outside gene matches: 4. CDR3 coding DNA: TGTGCCAGCTCACCACCGGGGACAGGGCGGGAAAAACTGTTTTTT. Protein: CASSPPGTGREKLFF.

The rearrangement uses TRBV6-4 and TRBJ2-7; D gene unclear. Germline V gene data show CDR1 as MRHNA and CDR2 as SNTAGT. Trimming removed 5 bases at V and 0 bases at J, with 20 bases between. The CDR3 is made up of 17 amino acids. CDR3 nucleotide sequence: TGTGCCAGCAGTTCTATTTCCAACCACCCCCTCTCCTACGAGCAGTACTTC. It encodes CASSSISNHPLSYEQYF.

The chain has TRBV7-9 and TRBJ1-4, with D unresolved. This CDR3 has 14 amino acids. V was pared by 2 bases and J by 5 bases, with 9 bases between. The germline CDR1 and CDR2 sequences are SEHNR and FQNEAQ (reference sequence). This chain's CDR3 is CASSLSTSNEKLFF. CDR3 in DNA: TGTGCCAGCAGCTTATCGACATCAAATGAAAAACTGTTTTTT.

The CDR3 DNA follows: TGTGCCAGCACCCGAGGTCTTGTGGTCAGGGATGGAATGGATGAGCAGTTCTTC. Protein: CASTRGLVVRDGMDEQFF. The V gene is TRBV27, the J gene TRBJ2-1, with D possibly matching TRBD1 (5 bases). The CDR3 spans 18 residues. Germline CDR1 MNHEY, CDR2 SMNVEV (reference sequence). The germline V and J ends were trimmed by 7 bases and 8 bases, with 30 bases remaining between them.

The chain combines TRBV28 with TRBJ1-5, with 8 positions matching TRBD1. J was trimmed by 4 bases and V by 1 base; bases with no gene match: 3. Germline CDR1 and CDR2: MDHEN and SYDVKM. The CDR3 has 15 amino acids. The CDR3 nucleotides are TGTGCCAGCAGTTTATTGACAGGGGTTAATCAGCCCCAGCATTTT. Its translation: CASSLLTGVNQPQHF.

The V gene is TRBV4-3, the J gene TRBJ1-2; possibly TRBD1 for D (6 bases). CDR3 length equals 15 residues. Germline assignment: CDR1 LGHNA and CDR2 YSLEER. Trimming pared 0 bases from V and 4 bases from J, leaving 12 bases between. CDR3 sequence reads: CASSQEAGAPYGYTF. CDR3 sequence (DNA): TGCGCCAGCAGCCAAGAGGCAGGGGCTCCCTATGGCTACACCTTC.

The V and J genes are TRBV4-2 and TRBJ2-7; 13 bases fit TRBD2. V lost 2 bases, J lost 0 bases, and 7 bases stayed unmatched. The CDR3 runs to 18 residues. The germline gives CDR1 LGHNA, CDR2 YNFKEQ. As DNA, the CDR3 is TGTGCCAGCAGCCAACTGGGACTAGCGGGATGGAGCTCCTACGAGCAGTACTTC. This encodes CASSQLGLAGWSSYEQYF.

The chain recombines TRBV7-2 with TRBJ2-3; TRBD2 aligns across 9 bases. Germline V lookup: CDR1 SGHTA, CDR2 FQGNSA. The CDR3 is 16 residues long. Trimming at V came to 5 bases and at J to 3 bases, leaving 9 bases not matched to a gene. This CDR3 reads CASSTVAGVSTDTQYF. The CDR3 nucleotides read TGTGCCAGCAGCACAGTAGCGGGAGTTTCGACAGATACGCAGTATTTT.

The chain carries TRBV10-2 and TRBJ2-1; 11 bases are shared with TRBD2. There are 15 residues in the CDR3. CDR1 is WSHSY and CDR2 is SAAADI in the germline V gene. Losses at the gene ends were 6 bases for V and 8 bases for J; bases not matched to a gene: 9. This CDR3 reads CASRPTSGGRDEQFF. CDR3 DNA: TGCGCCAGCAGACCTACTAGCGGGGGCAGGGATGAGCAGTTCTTC.

The chain recombines TRBV18 with TRBJ1-2, with a possible D match to TRBD1 (6 bases). Trimming took 5 bases from V and 2 from J, leaving 18 bases between them. The CDR3 is made up of 16 amino acids. Germline values: CDR1 KGHSH, CDR2 LQKENI. The CDR3 region is CASSWTALGANYGYTF. In DNA form, the CDR3 reads TGTGCCAGCTCATGGACAGCCCTGGGGGCAAACTATGGCTACACCTTC. The full variable domain, its missing parts supplied by reference TRBV18 and TRBJ1-2, is NAGVMQNPRHLVRRRGQEARLRCSPMKGHSHVYWYRQLPEEGLKFMVYLQKENIIDESGMPKERFSAEFPKEGPSILRIQQVVRGDSAAYFCASSWTALGANYGYTFGSGTRLTVV.

V is TRBV28 and J is TRBJ2-6; the D is unclear. V lost 2 bases to trimming and J lost 0 bases, with 5 bases between them. The CDR3 length is 15 residues. Germline V lookup: CDR1 MDHEN, CDR2 SYDVKM. The CDR3 protein is CASSLRSSGANVLTF. CDR3 DNA: TGTGCCAGCAGTTTACGGAGCTCTGGGGCCAACGTCCTGACTTTC.

CDR3 in amino acids: CASSRMVSGKGSYEQYF. CDR3 DNA: TGTGCCAGTAGTCGTATGGTCAGCGGGAAAGGCTCCTACGAGCAGTACTTC. This chain connects TRBV19 to TRBJ2-7, with 7 positions matching TRBD2. The length of the CDR3 is 17 residues. V shed 5 bases, J shed 0 bases, and the junction held 13 bases outside the gene matches. CDR1 is LNHDA, CDR2 SQIVND, per germline (reference sequence).

The gene calls are TRBV3-1 (or the pseudogene TRBV3-2) and TRBJ2-7; 9 bases match TRBD1. The CDR3 runs to 14 residues. Per the germline V gene, CDR1 is LGHDT and CDR2 is YNNKEL (reference sequence). Trimming took 5 bases from V and 5 from J; bases not matched to a gene: 7. DNA for the CDR3: TGTGCCAGCAGCTACCGGGACAGGGTCAACGAGCAGTACTTC. It yields the protein CASSYRDRVNEQYF.

The rearrangement uses TRBV6-1 and TRBJ1-1; TRBD1 is a possible D gene (6 bases). Between the trimmed V and J ends, which lost 3 bases and 9 bases, there was a span of 17 bases. This CDR3 spans 14 amino acids. Germline assignment: CDR1 MNHNS and CDR2 SASEGT. The CDR3 DNA reads as TGTGCCAGCAGTGAGGGACATTGGACAGAACAAGCTTTCTTT. It specifies CASSEGHWTEQAFF.

This rearrangement joins TRBV3-1 (or the pseudogene TRBV3-2) to TRBJ2-5, with D possibly TRBD1 on 6 matching bases. The CDR3 sequence is 11 residues long. Trimming cost V 8 bases and J 5 bases, with 9 bases left between them. CDR1 is LGHDT and CDR2 is YNNKEL in the germline V gene (reference sequence). The CDR3 region has the DNA TGTGCCAGCGGTCAGGGGGAGACCCAGTACTTC. Translating it yields CASGQGETQYF.

Only a few counts were recorded for this clone. The chain links TRBV5-1 to TRBJ2-2; 8 bases align to TRBD2. This CDR3 is built from 15 residues. J gave up 3 bases and V 4 bases, and 5 bases lay outside the gene matches. Germline-derived CDR1 and CDR2 are SGHRS and YFSETQ. This chain's CDR3 is CASSPGLVYTGELFF. CDR3 coding DNA: TGCGCCAGCAGCCCGGGACTAGTGTACACCGGGGAGCTGTTTTTT.

The chain employs TRBV6-5 and TRBJ1-4; 10 nucleotides match TRBD1. V lost 2 bases and J lost 7; bases outside the gene matches: 4. This CDR3 contains 15 residues. Germline V gene lookup returns CDR1 MNHEY and CDR2 SVGAGI. The CDR3 sequence is CASSYTTGGREKLFF. The CDR3 DNA is TGTGCCAGCAGTTACACGACAGGGGGCCGTGAAAAACTGTTTTTT.

In this sample, this clone turned up once. The chain recombines TRBV4-2 with TRBJ2-3, with a possible D match to TRBD1 (5 bases). This CDR3 is 14 amino acids long. CDR1 is LGHNA and CDR2 is YNFKEQ in the germline V gene. The germline V and J ends were trimmed by 4 bases and 2 bases, with 10 bases remaining between them. CDR3 sequence: CASSPQGTTDTQYF. For the CDR3, the DNA is TGTGCCAGCAGCCCTCAGGGCACCACAGATACGCAGTATTTT.

The genes are TRBV7-2 and TRBJ1-5, with 7 bases identical to TRBD1. J lost 3 bases, V lost 5 bases, and 7 bases had no gene match. Germline CDR1 SGHTA, CDR2 FQGNSA. The CDR3 sequence is 15 residues long. The CDR3 sequence is CASSPGTAYNQPQHF. The CDR3 DNA reads TGTGCCAGCAGCCCCGGGACAGCCTACAATCAGCCCCAGCATTTT.

The rearrangement uses TRBV3-1 (or the pseudogene TRBV3-2) and TRBJ1-2, with TRBD1 matching over 8 bases. The J segment lost 4 bases and the V segment lost 7 bases, leaving 8 bases of the junction unmatched. The CDR3 totals 14 residues. CDR1 and CDR2 from the germline V gene are LGHDT and YNNKEL (reference sequence). In nucleotides, the CDR3 is TGTGCCAGCACCGGACAGGGCAGCCCCTATGGCTACACCTTC. Its protein is CASTGQGSPYGYTF.

This rearrangement joins TRBV19 to TRBJ2-7; 11 nucleotides align to TRBD2. Losses at the gene ends were 3 bases for V and 3 bases for J; bases not matched to a gene: 1. Germline CDR1 and CDR2: LNHDA and SQIVND (reference sequence). This CDR3 is 14 amino acids long. CDR3 in amino acids: CASSISGRDYEQYF. The CDR3 bases are TGTGCCAGTAGTATTAGCGGGAGGGACTACGAGCAGTACTTC.

V usage is TRBV19 and J usage is TRBJ1-5; 8 nucleotides match TRBD1. With 4 bases clipped from V and 4 bases from J, the junction kept 15 bases outside the gene matches. The CDR3 spans 18 residues. Germline assignment: CDR1 LNHDA and CDR2 SQIVND (reference sequence). The DNA for the CDR3 is TGTGCCAGTAGTACCGTCGGACAGGGATTCTCTCTAAATCAGCCCCAGCATTTT. Amino acids: CASSTVGQGFSLNQPQHF.

The chain carries TRBV3-1 (or the pseudogene TRBV3-2) and TRBJ2-2; tentatively, D is TRBD2 (7 bases). Deletions cut 0 bases from V and 7 bases from J, with 24 bases between. This CDR3 comprises 19 residues. Germline V gives CDR1 LGHDT, CDR2 YNNKEL (reference sequence). Here the CDR3 reads CASSQDYNSRRGQGGELFF. Here the CDR3 DNA reads TGTGCCAGCAGCCAAGATTACAATTCGAGGCGGGGGCAAGGCGGGGAGCTGTTTTTT.